This T cell receptor (beta chain) emerged from a study of cytomegalovirus exposure and HLA in healthy donors. Study-wide results and caveats: The sole available immune exposure information was CMV serostatus. In a later analysis, parvovirus B19, influenza, CMV and Epstein-Barr virus appeared linked to several top co-occurrence clusters. Among the CMV-associated chains, a few were confirmed in vitro as specific for CMV antigens.

A word on this clone: The antigen remains undetermined.

A multiplex PCR was run with 60 Vbeta primers and 13 Jbeta primers. Profiling relied on immunoSEQ multiplex PCR, and the TCRdb table lists in-frame clones only, not all of them. This sample has more than 110,000 clones, with about 70% found just once. The sequence derives from a man aged 18 to 29 in good health and CMV-seronegative. Sequencing was carried out using PBMCs.

The CDR3 spells CASSLALRTGESYEQYF. The CDR3 bases are TGTGCCAGCAGCTTAGCGTTACGAACAGGGGAATCCTACGAGCAGTACTTC. This rearrangement joins TRBV7-9 to TRBJ2-7; TRBD1 matches at 7 bases. This CDR3 has 17 amino acids. The junction had 9 bases not matched to a gene; V was cut back by 0 bases and J by 1 base. Germline V gives CDR1 SEHNR, CDR2 FQNEAQ (reference sequence).